Each of the 20 T cell receptor beta chains below was sequenced from the same sample in a study of CD8+ T cells in alopecia areata. RNA was extracted and reverse transcribed into cDNA as the sequencing template. This table comes from immunoSEQ multiplex PCR, and its TCRdb copy is limited to in-frame clones, with some not included. The data hold around 120,000 clones, with about 50% observed a single time. Described treatment: oral pan-JAK inhibitor, 5-10 mg twice daily. The material sequenced was CD4+ T cells sorted from blood, taken at week 4, from a patient treated with tofacitinib. These receptors were collected from a human donor with alopecia areata.

This chain uses TRBV29-1 with TRBJ1-2; D gene ambiguous. Trimming took off 1 base at V and 0 bases at J, with 21 bases between the two ends. This CDR3 comprises 18 residues. Looked up from germline, CDR1 is SQVTM and CDR2 is ANQGSEA. The CDR3 DNA reads as TGCAGCGTTGAAGTAGGGCGAGCCAGATATGCATCTAACTATGGCTACACCTTC. It yields the protein CSVEVGRARYASNYGYTF.

The J gene is TRBJ2-1, the V gene TRBV5-6; 8 bases align to TRBD1. J gave up 7 bases and V 4 bases, and 19 bases lay outside the gene matches. The CDR3 has 18 amino acids. Germline V CDR1 and CDR2: SGHDT, YYEEEE. The CDR3 DNA follows: TGTGCCAGCAGCGTAAGCCCAATGGGACAGGCCGGATGGAATGAGCAGTTCTTC. Amino acid sequence: CASSVSPMGQAGWNEQFF.

The V call is TRBV6-5, the J call TRBJ1-5; 7 nucleotides match TRBD1. After removal of 7 bases from V and 1 base from J, the junction contained 7 bases not matched to a gene. The CDR3 has 15 residues. Germline-derived CDR1 and CDR2 are MNHEY and SVGAGI. In DNA, the CDR3 is TGTGCCAGCAATCAAGGGGGCCTGAGCAATCAGCCCCAGCATTTT. Translated, it gives CASNQGGLSNQPQHF.

This clone turned up a few times. This chain joins TRBV4-1 and TRBJ1-5; D unresolved. The CDR3 runs to 14 residues. V gave up 0 bases and J gave up 4 bases, with 7 bases separating them. Per germline, CDR1 MGHRA and CDR2 YSYEKL. The CDR3 coding sequence is TGCGCCAGCAGCCAAGATCCCCTTAATCAGCCCCAGCATTTT. Protein product: CASSQDPLNQPQHF.

This clone occurred a few times. The V and J genes are TRBV19 and TRBJ1-2; 9 bases are shared with TRBD1. With V trimmed by 7 bases and J by 5 bases, 5 bases remained unmatched. The CDR3 extends over 13 amino acids. CDR1 is LNHDA, CDR2 SQIVND, per germline (reference sequence). The CDR3 spells CASMGQGGYGYTF. CDR3 nucleotides: TGTGCCAGTATGGGACAGGGAGGATATGGCTACACCTTC.

V is TRBV5-6 and J is TRBJ2-6; D could derive from TRBD1 or TRBD2 (5 bases each). The V gene's germline CDR1 is SGHDT and CDR2 YYEEEE. The CDR3 contains 18 residues. V was cut by 4 bases and J by 2 bases, with 19 bases left in between. The CDR3: CASSPVNLQGAGANVLTF. As DNA, the CDR3 is TGTGCCAGCAGCCCAGTAAACCTTCAGGGAGCTGGGGCCAACGTCCTGACTTTC.

V usage is TRBV6-4 and J usage is TRBJ1-1; D not certain. The ends were cut back, 6 bases at V and 1 base at J, with 9 bases in the middle. This CDR3 is 13 amino acids long. Germline V lookup: CDR1 MRHNA, CDR2 SNTAGT. CDR3 coding DNA: TGTGCCAGCAGAGGGAGTGCGAACACTGAAGCTTTCTTT. It translates to CASRGSANTEAFF.

This chain links TRBV5-1 with TRBJ1-1; a possible D gene is TRBD1 (5 bases). V lost 6 bases and J lost 1, with 13 bases in between. CDR3 length: 14 amino acids. Germline V gene sequence: CDR1 SGHRS, CDR2 YFSETQ. CDR3: CASKGNVQNTEAFF. As DNA, the CDR3 is TGCGCCAGCAAGGGGAACGTCCAGAACACTGAAGCTTTCTTT. Together with reference TRBV5-1 and TRBJ1-1, the CDR3 gives the full variable domain: KAGVTQTPRYLIKTRGQQVTLSCSPISGHRSVSWYQQTPGQGLQFLFEYFSETQRNKGNFPGRFSGRQFSNSRSEMNVSTLELGDSALYLCASKGNVQNTEAFFGQGTRLTVV.

The table lists this clone with a few counts. The rearrangement links TRBV10-3 to TRBJ2-7, with 10 bases identical to TRBD2. Germline CDR1 reads ENHRY; CDR2 reads SYGVKD. The CDR3 runs to 15 residues. J lost 2 bases, V lost 3 bases, and 4 bases had no gene match. DNA for the CDR3: TGTGCCATCAGTGAAAAAGCGGGAGGGCCCTACGAGCAGTACTTC. This gives the protein CAISEKAGGPYEQYF.

The chain has TRBV29-1 and TRBJ1-1, with unresolved D. With 5 bases removed from V and 4 bases from J, the gap between germline ends came to 11 bases. The germline V gene has CDR1 SQVTM and CDR2 ANQGSEA. The CDR3 spans 12 residues. The CDR3 DNA reads as TGCAGCGTTTGTCCAATACTCACTGAAGCTTTCTTT. As protein: CSVCPILTEAFF.

A note on this clone: The same CDR3 also results from other DNA sequences found in this sample. V and J are TRBV29-1 and TRBJ2-7, with TRBD2 matching 7 bases. V gave up 6 bases and J gave up 3 bases; unmatched junction bases: 5. Germline CDR1 reads SQVTM; CDR2 reads ANQGSEA. The CDR3 is 12 residues long. CDR3 loop: CSVAGGSYEQYF. The CDR3 nucleotides read TGCAGCGTGGCGGGCGGGAGCTACGAGCAGTACTTC.

This chain connects TRBV2 to TRBJ2-1, with a weak D call TRBD1 (6 bases). V gave up 5 bases and J gave up 7 bases, with 15 bases separating them. CDR3 length equals 14 residues. Germline CDR1 and CDR2: SNHLY and FYNNEI. The CDR3 sequence is CASSFRGVVNEQFF. DNA for the CDR3: TGTGCCAGCAGTTTCAGGGGAGTAGTGAATGAGCAGTTCTTC. Combining the CDR3 with reference TRBV2 and TRBJ2-1 gives the whole variable domain EPEVTQTPSHQVTQMGQEVILRCVPISNHLYFYWYRQILGQKVEFLVSFYNNEISEKSEIFDDQFSVERPDGSNFTLKIRSTKLEDSAMYFCASSFRGVVNEQFFGPGTRLTVL.

V is TRBV27 and J is TRBJ2-2; 9 nucleotides agree with TRBD1. Trimming at V came to 4 bases and at J to 2 bases, leaving 2 bases not matched to a gene. The germline V gene has CDR1 MNHEY and CDR2 SMNVEV (reference sequence). This CDR3 region has 15 residues. CDR3 DNA sequence: TGTGCCAGCAGTTGGACAGGGGAAAACACCGGGGAGCTGTTTTTT. This gives the protein CASSWTGENTGELFF.

The chain uses TRBV6-5 and TRBJ1-1, with D maybe TRBD1 (5 bases). Germline CDR1 is MNHEY and CDR2 is SVGAGI. With 2 bases removed from V and 6 bases from J, the gap between germline ends came to 10 bases. The CDR3 covers 13 residues. The CDR3 loop is CASSYDGAAEAFF. The CDR3 nucleotides are TGTGCCAGCAGTTACGACGGGGCGGCTGAAGCTTTCTTT.

The V call is TRBV11-2, the J call TRBJ1-1; D is possibly TRBD1 (6 bases). From germline, CDR1 is SGHAT and CDR2 FQNNGV. V was clipped by 3 bases and J by 2 bases, with 10 bases between them. This CDR3 region has 14 residues. The CDR3 loop reads CASSFHRVNTEAFF. The CDR3 bases are TGTGCCAGCAGCTTTCACAGGGTAAACACTGAAGCTTTCTTT.

A few counts support this clone. V usage is TRBV2 and J usage is TRBJ1-1; no reliable D call. V lost 8 bases and J lost 1, with 5 bases in between. The CDR3 spans 11 residues. Germline-derived CDR1 and CDR2 are SNHLY and FYNNEI. The CDR3 nucleotides read TGTGCCAGCTCGGCGAACACTGAAGCTTTCTTT. This sequence encodes CASSANTEAFF.

V usage is TRBV25-1 and J usage is TRBJ1-1; the D is unclear. From germline, CDR1 is MGHDK and CDR2 SYGVNS. V shed 7 bases and J shed 1 base, with 13 bases lying between them. The CDR3 contains 14 residues. CDR3 bases: TGTGCCAGCACTCGTCCCCCCGGGAACACTGAAGCTTTCTTT. This encodes CASTRPPGNTEAFF.

This clone was seen just once. The genes are TRBV30 and TRBJ2-7, with 10 bases fitting TRBD2. V lost 0 bases to trimming and J lost 2 bases; unmatched junction nucleotides: 4. CDR3 length: 15 residues. CDR1 and CDR2 (germline): GTSNPN, SVGIG (reference sequence). CDR3 in DNA: TGTGCCTGGAGTGTAAAGACTAGCGGGCCCTACGAGCAGTACTTC. The encoded protein is CAWSVKTSGPYEQYF. Supplemented by reference TRBV30 and TRBJ2-7, the full variable domain reads SQTIHQWPATLVQPVGSPLSLECTVEGTSNPNLYWYRQAAGRGLQLLFYSVGIGQISSEVPQNLSASRPQDRQFILSSKKLLLSDSGFYLCAWSVKTSGPYEQYFGPGTRLTVT.

The V and J genes are TRBV25-1 and TRBJ2-5; the D gene is possibly TRBD2 (5 bases). There are 12 residues in the CDR3. Trimming removed 4 bases at V and 7 bases at J, with 10 bases between. Per the germline V gene, CDR1 is MGHDK and CDR2 is SYGVNS. The CDR3 DNA follows: TGTGCCAGCAGTGGGACTCTAGGGACCCAGTACTTC. This codes for CASSGTLGTQYF.

Only a few counts were recorded for this clone. The gene calls are TRBV11-2 and TRBJ2-7, with D perhaps given as TRBD1 or TRBD2 (5 bases each). CDR1 is SGHAT and CDR2 is FQNNGV in the germline V gene. V lost 3 bases to trimming and J lost 3 bases, with 12 bases between them. This CDR3 region has 14 residues. The CDR3, as DNA: TGTGCCAGCAGCTTTCGGGACGGAGGCTACGAGCAGTACTTC. It encodes CASSFRDGGYEQYF.